This T cell receptor beta chain was captured by sequencing in a study of cytomegalovirus exposure and HLA in healthy donors. Study context: Among roughly 180 million T cells, an earlier analysis found roughly 100 million unique TCR beta sequences. General observations from the study: Later on, analysis showed that most CMV-associated TCR beta chains appeared to be HLA-restricted. In vitro checks showed that a few CMV-associated chains really do target CMV antigens.

Trimming at V came to 0 bases and at J to 3 bases, leaving 6 bases not matched to a gene. This CDR3 has 17 amino acids. Germline assignment: CDR1 SGDLS and CDR2 YYNGEE. In the PCR, 60 Vbeta and 13 Jbeta primers were used. Some clones are missing from TCRdb's copy, which holds only in-frame ones; the method was immunoSEQ multiplex PCR. The data hold some 110,000 clones, with 78% observed a single time. With regard to this clone: The antigen is undetermined.

The TCR was taken from a man aged 35-49 years in good health and CMV-seronegative. What was sequenced was PBMCs. The chain combines TRBV9 with TRBJ1-2; TRBD1 matches 12 bases. CDR3 in amino acids: CASSVGDRGRWDYGYTF. CDR3 nucleotide sequence: TGTGCCAGCAGCGTAGGGGACAGGGGGCGCTGGGACTATGGCTACACCTTC.